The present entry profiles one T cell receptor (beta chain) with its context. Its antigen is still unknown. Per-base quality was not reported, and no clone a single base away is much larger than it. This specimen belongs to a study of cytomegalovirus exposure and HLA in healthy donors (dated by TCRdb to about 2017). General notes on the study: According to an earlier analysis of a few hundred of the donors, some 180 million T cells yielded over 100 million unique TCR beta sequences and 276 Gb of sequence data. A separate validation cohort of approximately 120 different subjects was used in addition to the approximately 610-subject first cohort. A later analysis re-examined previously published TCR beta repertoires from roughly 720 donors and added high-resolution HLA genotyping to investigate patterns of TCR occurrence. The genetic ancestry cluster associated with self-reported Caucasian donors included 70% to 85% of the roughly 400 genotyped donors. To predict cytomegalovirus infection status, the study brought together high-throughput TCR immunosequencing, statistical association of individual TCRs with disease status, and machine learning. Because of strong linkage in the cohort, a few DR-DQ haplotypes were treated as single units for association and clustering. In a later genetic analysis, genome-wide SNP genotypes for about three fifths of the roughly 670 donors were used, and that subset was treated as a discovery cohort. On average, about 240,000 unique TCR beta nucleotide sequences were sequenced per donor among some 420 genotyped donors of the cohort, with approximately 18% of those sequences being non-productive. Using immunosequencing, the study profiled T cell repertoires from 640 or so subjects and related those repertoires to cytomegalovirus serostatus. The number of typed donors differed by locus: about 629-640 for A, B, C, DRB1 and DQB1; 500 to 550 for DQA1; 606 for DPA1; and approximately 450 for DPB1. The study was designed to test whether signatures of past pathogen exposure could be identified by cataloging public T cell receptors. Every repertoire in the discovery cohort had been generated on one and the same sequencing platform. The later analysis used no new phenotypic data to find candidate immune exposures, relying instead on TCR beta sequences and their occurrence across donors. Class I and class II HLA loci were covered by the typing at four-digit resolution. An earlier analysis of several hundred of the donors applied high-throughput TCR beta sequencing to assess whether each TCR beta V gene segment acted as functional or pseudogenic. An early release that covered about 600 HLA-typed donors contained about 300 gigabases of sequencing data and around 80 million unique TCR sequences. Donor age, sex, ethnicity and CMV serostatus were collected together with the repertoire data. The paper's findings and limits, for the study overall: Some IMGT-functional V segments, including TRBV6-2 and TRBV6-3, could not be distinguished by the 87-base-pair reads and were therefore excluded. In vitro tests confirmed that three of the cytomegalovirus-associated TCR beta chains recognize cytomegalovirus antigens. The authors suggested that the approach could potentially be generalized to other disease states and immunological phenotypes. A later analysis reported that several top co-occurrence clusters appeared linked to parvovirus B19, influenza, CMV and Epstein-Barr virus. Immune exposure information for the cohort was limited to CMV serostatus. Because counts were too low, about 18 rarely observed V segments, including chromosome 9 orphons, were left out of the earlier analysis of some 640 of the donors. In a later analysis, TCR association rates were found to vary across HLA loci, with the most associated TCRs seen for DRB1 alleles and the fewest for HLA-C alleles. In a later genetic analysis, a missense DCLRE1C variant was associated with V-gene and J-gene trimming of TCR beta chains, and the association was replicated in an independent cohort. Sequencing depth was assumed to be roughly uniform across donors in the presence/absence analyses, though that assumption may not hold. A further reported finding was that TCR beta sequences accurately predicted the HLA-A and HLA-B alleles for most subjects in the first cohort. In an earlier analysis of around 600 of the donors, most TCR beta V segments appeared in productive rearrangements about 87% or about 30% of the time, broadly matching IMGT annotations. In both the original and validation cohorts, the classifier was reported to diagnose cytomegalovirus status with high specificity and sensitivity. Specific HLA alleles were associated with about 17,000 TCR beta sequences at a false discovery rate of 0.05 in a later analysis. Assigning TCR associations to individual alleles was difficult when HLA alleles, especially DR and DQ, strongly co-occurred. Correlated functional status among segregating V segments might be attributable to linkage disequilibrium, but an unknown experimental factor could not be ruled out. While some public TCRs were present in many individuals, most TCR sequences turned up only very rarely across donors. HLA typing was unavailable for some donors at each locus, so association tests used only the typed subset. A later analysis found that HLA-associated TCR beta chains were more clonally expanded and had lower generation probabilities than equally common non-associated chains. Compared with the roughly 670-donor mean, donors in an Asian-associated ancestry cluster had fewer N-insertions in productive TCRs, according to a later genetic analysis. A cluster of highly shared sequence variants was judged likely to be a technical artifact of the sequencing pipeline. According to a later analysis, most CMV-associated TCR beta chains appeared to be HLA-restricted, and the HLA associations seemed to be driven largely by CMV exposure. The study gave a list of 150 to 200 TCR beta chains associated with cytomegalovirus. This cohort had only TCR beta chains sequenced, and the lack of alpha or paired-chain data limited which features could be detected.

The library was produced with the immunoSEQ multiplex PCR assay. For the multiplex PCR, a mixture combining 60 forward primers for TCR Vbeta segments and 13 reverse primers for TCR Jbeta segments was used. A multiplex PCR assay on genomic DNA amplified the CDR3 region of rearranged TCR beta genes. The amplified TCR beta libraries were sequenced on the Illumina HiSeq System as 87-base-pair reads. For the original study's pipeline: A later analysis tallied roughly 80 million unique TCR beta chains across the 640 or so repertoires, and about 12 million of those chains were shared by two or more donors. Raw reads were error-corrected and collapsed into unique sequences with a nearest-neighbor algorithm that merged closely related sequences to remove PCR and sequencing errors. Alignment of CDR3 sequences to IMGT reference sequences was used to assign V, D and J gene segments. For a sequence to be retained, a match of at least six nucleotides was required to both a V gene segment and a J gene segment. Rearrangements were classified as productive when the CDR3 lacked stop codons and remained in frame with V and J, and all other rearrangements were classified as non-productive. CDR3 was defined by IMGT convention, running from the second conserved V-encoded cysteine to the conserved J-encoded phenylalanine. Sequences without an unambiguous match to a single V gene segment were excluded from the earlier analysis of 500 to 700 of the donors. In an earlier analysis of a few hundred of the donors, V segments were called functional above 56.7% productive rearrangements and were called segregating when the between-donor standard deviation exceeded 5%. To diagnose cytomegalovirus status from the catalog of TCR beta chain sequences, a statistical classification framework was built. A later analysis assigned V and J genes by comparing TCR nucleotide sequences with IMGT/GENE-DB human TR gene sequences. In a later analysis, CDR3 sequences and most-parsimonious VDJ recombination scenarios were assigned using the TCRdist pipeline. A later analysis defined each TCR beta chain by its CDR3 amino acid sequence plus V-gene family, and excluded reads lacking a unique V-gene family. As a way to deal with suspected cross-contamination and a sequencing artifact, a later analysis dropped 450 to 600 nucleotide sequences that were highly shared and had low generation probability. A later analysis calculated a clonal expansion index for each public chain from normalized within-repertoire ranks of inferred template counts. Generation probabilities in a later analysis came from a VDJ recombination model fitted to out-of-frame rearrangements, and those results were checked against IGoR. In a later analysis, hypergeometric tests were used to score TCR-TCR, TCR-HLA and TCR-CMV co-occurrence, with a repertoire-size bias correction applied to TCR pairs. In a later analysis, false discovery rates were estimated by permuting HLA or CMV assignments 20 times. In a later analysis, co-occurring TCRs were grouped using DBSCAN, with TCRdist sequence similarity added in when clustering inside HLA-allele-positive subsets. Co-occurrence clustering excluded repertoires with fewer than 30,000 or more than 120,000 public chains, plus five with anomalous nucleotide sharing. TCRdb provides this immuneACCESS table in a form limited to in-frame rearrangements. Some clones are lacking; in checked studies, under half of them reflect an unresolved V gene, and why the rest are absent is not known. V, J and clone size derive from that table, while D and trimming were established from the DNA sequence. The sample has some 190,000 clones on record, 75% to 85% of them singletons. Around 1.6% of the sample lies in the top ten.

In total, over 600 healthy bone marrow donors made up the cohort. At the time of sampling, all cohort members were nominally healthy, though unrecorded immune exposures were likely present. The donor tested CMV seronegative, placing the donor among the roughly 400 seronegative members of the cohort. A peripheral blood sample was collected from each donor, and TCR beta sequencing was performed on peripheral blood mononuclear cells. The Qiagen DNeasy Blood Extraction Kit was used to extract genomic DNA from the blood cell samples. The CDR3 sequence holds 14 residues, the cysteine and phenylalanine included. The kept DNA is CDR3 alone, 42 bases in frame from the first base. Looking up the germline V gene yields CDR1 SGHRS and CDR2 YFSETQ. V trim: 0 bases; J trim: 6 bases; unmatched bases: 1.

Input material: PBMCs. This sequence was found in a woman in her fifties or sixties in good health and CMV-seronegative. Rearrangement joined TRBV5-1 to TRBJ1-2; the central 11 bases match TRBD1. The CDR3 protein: CASSLGTGGDGYTF. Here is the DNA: TGCGCCAGCAGCTTGGGGACAGGGGGCGATGGCTACACCTTC.